These 10 T cell receptor beta chains were all obtained from the same sample, sequenced in a study of CD8 T cells in Susac syndrome. It was with random hexamers that 0.5 to 1 ug RNA was reverse transcribed. TCRdb re-derived calls from the immunoSEQ multiplex PCR reads in MiXCR, one entry per CDR3 protein. The sample records some 190,000 distinct CDR3 sequences, 85% to 95% being singletons. Source material: CD4+ T cells from PBMCs. These receptors all stem from a human donor in good health.

The chain links TRBV7-2 to TRBJ2-3, with D possibly being TRBD2 (5 bases). Germline CDR1 and CDR2: SGHTA and FQGNSA. The CDR3 is made up of 12 amino acids. V was shortened by 5 bases and J by 4 bases, with 7 bases between the two germline ends. CDR3 nucleotides: TGTGCCAGCAGCCGCGGGCCAGATACGCAGTATTTT. This codes for CASSRGPDTQYF. Full variable domain (outside the CDR3, taken from reference TRBV7-2 and TRBJ2-3): GAGVSQSPSNKVTEKGKDVELRCDPISGHTALYWYRQSLGQGLEFLIYFQGNSAPDKSGLPSDRFSAERTGGSVSTLTIQRTQQEDSAVYLCASSRGPDTQYFGPGTRLTVL.

This chain uses TRBV12-3 or TRBV12-4 with TRBJ2-7; 8 positions match TRBD2. V was pared by 8 bases and J by 2 bases, with 5 bases of the junction left unmatched. CDR3 length: 13 residues. The CDR3 loop is CASRKAGAYEQYF. The CDR3 bases are TGTGCCAGCCGAAAAGCGGGAGCCTACGAGCAGTACTTC.

The chain uses TRBV6-5 and TRBJ1-4, with D hard to call. Trimming stripped 8 bases from V and 7 bases from J, with 14 bases between. The germline V gene encodes CDR1 MNHEY and CDR2 SVGAGI. The CDR3 consists of 13 residues. The CDR3 bases are TGTGCCAGCCGGAATTCGTATGGTGAAAAACTGTTTTTT. Its protein product is CASRNSYGEKLFF.

The chain recombines TRBV29-1 with TRBJ2-2, with D hard to call. Germline-derived CDR1 and CDR2 are SQVTM and ANQGSEA. The ends were cut back, 4 bases at V and 7 bases at J, with 10 bases in the middle. This CDR3 contains 12 residues. CDR3 residues: CSVGRSGGELFF. CDR3 coding DNA: TGCAGCGTTGGACGTTCTGGCGGGGAGCTGTTTTTT.

Here the CDR3 DNA reads TGCGCCAGCAAAAATCCCTCCCAAGAGACCCAGTACTTC. Protein: CASKNPSQETQYF. The gene calls are TRBV5-1 and TRBJ2-5; D remains ambiguous. Germline lookup yields CDR1 SGHRS and CDR2 YFSETQ. The CDR3 covers 13 residues. V lost 6 bases, J lost 1 base, and 10 bases lay in between.

V usage is TRBV24-1 and J usage is TRBJ2-2, with D maybe TRBD1 (6 bases). Germline V CDR1 and CDR2: KGHDR, SFDVKD. The CDR3 is 13 residues long. The germline V and J ends were trimmed by 9 bases and 4 bases, with 11 bases remaining between them. CDR3: CATSQGGTGELFF. CDR3 DNA: TGTGCCACCTCCCAAGGGGGCACCGGGGAGCTGTTTTTT.

The V and J genes are TRBV29-1 and TRBJ2-2; D unresolved. The CDR3 has 13 residues. Germline CDR1 is SQVTM and CDR2 is ANQGSEA. The V end lost 3 bases, the J end lost 0 bases, and 5 bases lay between the germline ends. CDR3 amino acids: CSVELPNTGELFF. The CDR3 DNA sequence: TGCAGCGTTGAGCTCCCGAACACCGGGGAGCTGTTTTTT.

The J gene is TRBJ2-7, the V gene TRBV5-6, with 8 nucleotides matching TRBD2. After removal of 0 bases from V and 4 bases from J, the junction contained 6 bases not matched to a gene. CDR1 is SGHDT, CDR2 YYEEEE, per germline. The CDR3 spans 15 residues. CDR3 in DNA: TGTGCCAGCAGCTTGGGAGCGGGGGCGCTTTACGAGCAGTACTTC. Translation: CASSLGAGALYEQYF.

The chain's CDR3 is CSARAMGQWTEAFF. The CDR3 coding sequence is TGCAGTGCTAGAGCAATGGGACAGTGGACTGAAGCTTTCTTT. V gene TRBV20-1 combines with J gene TRBJ1-1; 7 bases map to TRBD1. Germline CDR1 DFQATT, CDR2 SNEGSKA (reference sequence). J was trimmed by 5 bases and V by 1 base; bases with no gene match: 7. The CDR3 spans 14 residues.

This sequence joins TRBV5-4 and TRBJ1-2; TRBD1 is a possible D gene (5 bases). Germline V lookup: CDR1 SGHNT, CDR2 YYREEE (reference sequence). Trimming shortened V by 4 bases and J by 3 bases, and 28 bases separated the two germline ends. This CDR3 spans 19 amino acids. DNA of the CDR3: TGTGCCAGCAGCCGCGGCGGGGGGATGGCAGTGGAGCGAGACTATGGCTACACCTTC. Encoded protein: CASSRGGGMAVERDYGYTF.